The 29 T cell receptor beta chains below all came from one sample that was sequenced in a study of blood T cell repertoires in COVID-19. Clones were sequenced by immunoSEQ multiplex PCR, and TCRdb holds only the in-frame ones, with some missing. Of approximately 250,000 clones listed, 80% to 90% were seen once; the top ten hold about 1%. The sequenced sample was peripheral blood. Receptors originate from a man in his forties or fifties with acute or convalescent COVID-19.

V usage is TRBV5-5 and J usage is TRBJ1-2, with D unclear. Germline V gene data show CDR1 as SGHKS and CDR2 as YYEKEE (reference sequence). The V and J ends lost 2 bases and 3 bases respectively, with 8 bases between them. The CDR3 covers 13 residues. Here the CDR3 DNA reads TGTGCCAGCAGCTTTGCGTATCACTATGGCTACACCTTC. Its translation: CASSFAYHYGYTF. Variable domain in full (rest from reference TRBV5-5 and TRBJ1-2): DAGVTQSPTHLIKTRGQQVTLRCSPISGHKSVSWYQQVLGQGPQFIFQYYEKEERGRGNFPDRFSARQFPNYSSELNVNALLLGDSALYLCASSFAYHYGYTFGSGTRLTVV.

This clone was counted a few times. The V gene is TRBV2, the J gene TRBJ2-7, with TRBD1 as a possible D gene (6 bases). CDR3 size: 14 residues. The V gene's germline CDR1 is SNHLY and CDR2 FYNNEI. The V and J ends lost 6 bases and 0 bases respectively, with 12 bases between them. The CDR3 region has the DNA TGTGCCAGCAGAGAAAACAGGGACTCCTACGAGCAGTACTTC. Translation gives CASRENRDSYEQYF.

The V call is TRBV19, the J call TRBJ1-1; TRBD1 matches 11 bases. The CDR3 sequence is 15 residues long. Germline V gene lookup returns CDR1 LNHDA and CDR2 SQIVND (reference sequence). Trimming took 5 bases from V and 1 from J; bases not matched to a gene: 3. CDR3 sequence reads: CASSFGTGGNTEAFF. CDR3 DNA: TGTGCCAGTAGTTTCGGGACAGGGGGGAACACTGAAGCTTTCTTT.

This chain connects TRBV5-6 to TRBJ2-1; 9 nucleotides agree with TRBD1. The CDR3 runs 16 residues. Germline V gene lookup returns CDR1 SGHDT and CDR2 YYEEEE. Trimming cost V 4 bases and J 9 bases; bases outside gene matches: 14. The CDR3 coding sequence is TGTGCCAGCAGCCATACCGGAGCACAGGGGGCGCTTGAGCAGTTCTTC. The encoded protein is CASSHTGAQGALEQFF.

This clone was recorded a few times. CDR3 sequence reads: CSVERQGKGEQFF. In nucleotides, the CDR3 is TGCAGCGTTGAGAGGCAGGGCAAGGGTGAGCAGTTCTTC. V is TRBV29-1 and J is TRBJ2-1; maybe TRBD1 (5 bases). CDR3 length: 13 amino acids. The V gene's germline CDR1 is SQVTM and CDR2 ANQGSEA. V was pared by 3 bases and J by 9 bases, with 15 bases between.

This clone has more than one count but fewer than ten. The chain carries TRBV9 and TRBJ1-1, with no clear D. Germline CDR1 SGDLS, CDR2 YYNGEE. This CDR3 has 13 residues. Trimming removed 1 base from V and 6 bases from J, with 10 bases in between. The CDR3 DNA is TGTGCCAGCAGCGTATTCCCGGAGTCTGAAGCTTTCTTT. It is translated as CASSVFPESEAFF.

This rearrangement joins TRBV6-5 to TRBJ2-7; the match to TRBD1 covers 9 bases. Germline CDR1 MNHEY, CDR2 SVGAGI. The CDR3 is made up of 14 amino acids. The V and J ends lost 6 bases and 5 bases, in that order; junction bases with no gene match: 8. CDR3 DNA sequence: TGTGCCAGCAGACCGGGACAGGGTAGCAACGAGCAGTACTTC. Its translation: CASRPGQGSNEQYF.

This rearrangement joins TRBV7-2 to TRBJ2-1; TRBD2 matches 7 bases. J gave up 7 bases and V 3 bases, and 6 bases lay outside the gene matches. CDR1 SGHTA and CDR2 FQGNSA come from the germline V gene. CDR3 length: 14 residues. CDR3 bases: TGTGCCAGCAGCTTTCCCGGGGGGTGGAATGAGCAGTTCTTC. As protein: CASSFPGGWNEQFF.

The chain couples TRBV24-1 to TRBJ1-2, with 7 bases identical to TRBD1. Germline V gives CDR1 KGHDR, CDR2 SFDVKD. This CDR3 is 14 amino acids long. V lost 1 base to trimming and J lost 10 bases; unmatched junction nucleotides: 8. CDR3 coding DNA: TGTGCCACCAGTGATTTTAAGGGGGCCCCTGACTACACCTTC. Its translation is CATSDFKGAPDYTF.

V is TRBV9 and J is TRBJ1-2; no clear D. The CDR3 extends over 15 amino acids. V was trimmed by 4 bases and J by 8 bases, leaving 21 bases between them. The germline V gene encodes CDR1 SGDLS and CDR2 YYNGEE. CDR3 loop: CASSPHHTGGYGYTF. The DNA of the CDR3 is TGTGCCAGCAGCCCCCACCACACGGGTGGGTACGGCTACACCTTC.

The chain joins TRBV6-2 or TRBV6-3 to TRBJ1-1; D unresolved. The CDR3 has 13 amino acids. V shed 4 bases and J shed 1 base, with 7 bases lying between them. Germline-derived CDR1 and CDR2 are MNHEY and SVGEGT. The CDR3: CASSLSENTEAFF. The CDR3 bases are TGTGCCAGCAGTTTGTCAGAGAACACTGAAGCTTTCTTT.

The J gene is TRBJ1-6, the V gene TRBV9, with D unclear. V was trimmed by 3 bases and J by 7 bases, leaving 17 bases between them. CDR1 is SGDLS and CDR2 is YYNGEE in the germline V gene. The CDR3 is 16 residues long. As DNA, the CDR3 is TGTGCCAGCAGCGCTCTCCGGGGAGTAGGAAATTCACCCCTCCACTTT. Translating it yields CASSALRGVGNSPLHF.

A few counts support this clone. V is TRBV7-2 and J is TRBJ1-2; D is perhaps TRBD1 (5 bases). The ends were cut back, 1 base at V and 2 bases at J, with 8 bases in the middle. CDR1 is SGHTA and CDR2 is FQGNSA in the germline V gene. CDR3 length: 14 residues. CDR3 DNA: TGTGCCAGCAGCTTAGGCGGGGACAACTATGGCTACACCTTC. Encoded protein: CASSLGGDNYGYTF.

This clone appeared once. Written as DNA, the CDR3 is TGTGCCAGCAGCTTAGGACAGGGTGGCGTGGACACTGAAGCTTTCTTT. Protein: CASSLGQGGVDTEAFF. The chain employs TRBV7-9 and TRBJ1-1, with 7 bases matching TRBD1. The length of the CDR3 is 16 residues. V shed 1 base, J shed 3 bases, and the junction held 8 bases outside the gene matches. The germline V gene has CDR1 SEHNR and CDR2 FQNEAQ (reference sequence).

V is TRBV4-3 and J is TRBJ2-3; TRBD2 agrees at 9 bases. This CDR3 contains 17 residues. J gave up 1 base and V 1 base, and 6 bases lay outside the gene matches. Germline loops: CDR1 LGHNA, CDR2 YSLEER. CDR3 in DNA: TGCGCCAGCAGCCAAGCGTTGGAGCGGGGGGGCACAGATACGCAGTATTTT. Translation gives CASSQALERGGTDTQYF.

V is TRBV28 and J is TRBJ2-2; a possible D gene is TRBD1 (6 bases). Between the trimmed V and J ends, which lost 4 bases and 0 bases, there was a span of 18 bases. CDR1 is MDHEN, CDR2 SYDVKM, per germline. The CDR3 length is 18 residues. This chain's CDR3 is CASSYSSYRAANTGELFF. In DNA, the CDR3 is TGTGCCAGCAGTTACTCGAGCTACAGGGCAGCGAACACCGGGGAGCTGTTTTTT. Combining the CDR3 with reference TRBV28 and TRBJ2-2 gives the whole variable domain DVKVTQSSRYLVKRTGEKVFLECVQDMDHENMFWYRQDPGLGLRLIYFSYDVKMKEKGDIPEGYSVSREKKERFSLILESASTNQTSMYLCASSYSSYRAANTGELFFGEGSRLTVL.

The chain employs TRBV28 and TRBJ1-3; D may be TRBD1 (5 bases). CDR3 size: 14 residues. V dropped 8 bases and J dropped 1 base, with 12 bases sitting between them. Germline-derived CDR1 and CDR2 are MDHEN and SYDVKM. The CDR3 sequence is CASGLGTSGNTIYF. CDR3 nucleotides: TGTGCCAGCGGGCTCGGGACTTCTGGAAACACCATATATTTT. Based on the CDR3 plus reference TRBV28 and TRBJ1-3, the full variable domain is DVKVTQSSRYLVKRTGEKVFLECVQDMDHENMFWYRQDPGLGLRLIYFSYDVKMKEKGDIPEGYSVSREKKERFSLILESASTNQTSMYLCASGLGTSGNTIYFGEGSWLTVV.

The chain combines TRBV4-2 with TRBJ2-7, with 11 bases aligning to TRBD1. The J segment lost 3 bases and the V segment lost 3 bases, leaving 10 bases of the junction unmatched. Looked up from germline, CDR1 is LGHNA and CDR2 is YNFKEQ. CDR3 length: 17 amino acids. The CDR3 spells CASSQDPDRGLFYEQYF. In DNA form, the CDR3 reads TGTGCCAGCAGCCAGGACCCGGACAGGGGGCTCTTCTACGAGCAGTACTTC.

The rearrangement joins TRBV29-1 to TRBJ1-1; TRBD1 is a possible D gene (6 bases). Looked up from germline, CDR1 is SQVTM and CDR2 is ANQGSEA. This CDR3 is 10 amino acids long. The ends were cut back, 6 bases at V and 8 bases at J, with 10 bases in the middle. The CDR3 region is CSVLDREAFF. The CDR3 region has the DNA TGCAGCGTCCTTGACAGGGAAGCTTTCTTT. Full variable domain (missing parts from reference TRBV29-1 and TRBJ1-1): SAVISQKPSRDICQRGTSLTIQCQVDSQVTMMFWYRQQPGQSLTLIATANQGSEATYESGFVIDKFPISRPNLTFSTLTVSNMSPEDSSIYLCSVLDREAFFGQGTRLTVV.

The chain links TRBV7-2 to TRBJ2-7; D not certain. Trimming cost V 0 bases and J 4 bases, with 7 bases left between them. The CDR3 totals 13 residues. Germline-derived CDR1 and CDR2 are SGHTA and FQGNSA. CDR3 DNA: TGTGCCAGCAGCTTAGCGAGACAATACGAGCAGTACTTC. It specifies CASSLARQYEQYF. The whole variable domain, remainder taken from reference TRBV7-2 and TRBJ2-7, is GAGVSQSPSNKVTEKGKDVELRCDPISGHTALYWYRQSLGQGLEFLIYFQGNSAPDKSGLPSDRFSAERTGGSVSTLTIQRTQQEDSAVYLCASSLARQYEQYFGPGTRLTVT.

The chain employs TRBV19 and TRBJ1-2; TRBD1 agrees at 8 bases. This CDR3 spans 13 amino acids. Germline V CDR1 and CDR2: LNHDA, SQIVND (reference sequence). V was clipped by 5 bases and J by 8 bases; unmatched bases: 7. CDR3 loop: CASSPDRGGGYTF. CDR3 nucleotide sequence: TGTGCCAGTAGTCCTGACAGGGGAGGCGGCTACACCTTC.

This clone is a singleton in its sample. The chain recombines TRBV4-3 with TRBJ2-5; 8 bases align to TRBD1. The germline CDR1 and CDR2 sequences are LGHNA and YSLEER. Trimming cost V 0 bases and J 5 bases; bases outside gene matches: 11. The length of the CDR3 is 17 residues. The CDR3 DNA reads TGCGCCAGCAGCCAAGAAGGGGGCAGGGGGCGTGGTGAGACCCAGTACTTC. Its protein is CASSQEGGRGRGETQYF.

The chain combines TRBV9 with TRBJ2-3; TRBD2 matches 7 bases. Germline values: CDR1 SGDLS, CDR2 YYNGEE. The CDR3 is 16 residues long. J was trimmed by 1 base and V by 0 bases; bases with no gene match: 5. The DNA for the CDR3 is TGTGCCAGCAGCGTAGCTCCGGGGGGACGCACAGATACGCAGTATTTT. This codes for CASSVAPGGRTDTQYF.

The chain uses TRBV7-9 and TRBJ2-3; 10 nucleotides agree with TRBD2. CDR3 length: 14 residues. Germline V gene lookup returns CDR1 SEHNR and CDR2 FQNEAQ (reference sequence). V lost 5 bases and J lost 3; bases outside the gene matches: 2. CDR3 DNA sequence: TGTGCCAGCAGCCAAGCGGGGGGGACAGATACGCAGTATTTT. Protein: CASSQAGGTDTQYF.

V gene TRBV18 combines with J gene TRBJ1-2; unclear D gene. The CDR3 is 13 residues long. Germline-derived CDR1 and CDR2 are KGHSH and LQKENI. Trimming removed 2 bases at V and 6 bases at J, with 10 bases between. DNA of the CDR3: TGTGCCAGCTCACCAGGTAGTGGTGATGGCTACACCTTC. Amino acid sequence: CASSPGSGDGYTF.

The V call is TRBV2, the J call TRBJ2-1; D might be TRBD1 (6 bases). V lost 7 bases to trimming and J lost 9 bases, with 16 bases between them. Germline values: CDR1 SNHLY, CDR2 FYNNEI. This CDR3 comprises 13 residues. This CDR3 reads CASNNREMGEQFF. The DNA of the CDR3 is TGTGCCAGCAACAACAGGGAGATGGGTGAGCAGTTCTTC. Supplemented by reference TRBV2 and TRBJ2-1, the full variable domain reads EPEVTQTPSHQVTQMGQEVILRCVPISNHLYFYWYRQILGQKVEFLVSFYNNEISEKSEIFDDQFSVERPDGSNFTLKIRSTKLEDSAMYFCASNNREMGEQFFGPGTRLTVL.

The chain carries TRBV28 and TRBJ1-5, with D possibly TRBD1 on 5 matching bases. Per the germline V gene, CDR1 is MDHEN and CDR2 is SYDVKM. The CDR3 spans 12 residues. Trimming stripped 10 bases from V and 7 bases from J, with 14 bases between. The CDR3 protein is CATNQGGQPQHF. The CDR3, as DNA: TGTGCCACCAATCAGGGCGGCCAGCCCCAGCATTTT.

The chain carries TRBV2 and TRBJ1-4; the match to TRBD1 covers 7 bases. CDR1 and CDR2 from the germline V gene are SNHLY and FYNNEI. This CDR3 spans 16 amino acids. J gave up 0 bases and V 3 bases, and 4 bases lay outside the gene matches. The CDR3 DNA reads as TGTGCCAGCAGTGAGTCCCAGGGGGCAACTAATGAAAAACTGTTTTTT. This gives the protein CASSESQGATNEKLFF.

CDR3 sequence: CASSQSGVNSYEQYF. CDR3 nucleotide sequence: TGTGCCAGCAGCCAGAGCGGGGTAAACTCCTACGAGCAGTACTTC. J is TRBJ2-7 and V is TRBV28; 7 nucleotides agree with TRBD2. Germline V gene data show CDR1 as MDHEN and CDR2 as SYDVKM. The J segment lost 0 bases and the V segment lost 6 bases, leaving 8 bases of the junction unmatched. This CDR3 is built from 15 residues. The complete variable domain, with remaining parts taken from reference TRBV28 and TRBJ2-7, reads DVKVTQSSRYLVKRTGEKVFLECVQDMDHENMFWYRQDPGLGLRLIYFSYDVKMKEKGDIPEGYSVSREKKERFSLILESASTNQTSMYLCASSQSGVNSYEQYFGPGTRLTVT.